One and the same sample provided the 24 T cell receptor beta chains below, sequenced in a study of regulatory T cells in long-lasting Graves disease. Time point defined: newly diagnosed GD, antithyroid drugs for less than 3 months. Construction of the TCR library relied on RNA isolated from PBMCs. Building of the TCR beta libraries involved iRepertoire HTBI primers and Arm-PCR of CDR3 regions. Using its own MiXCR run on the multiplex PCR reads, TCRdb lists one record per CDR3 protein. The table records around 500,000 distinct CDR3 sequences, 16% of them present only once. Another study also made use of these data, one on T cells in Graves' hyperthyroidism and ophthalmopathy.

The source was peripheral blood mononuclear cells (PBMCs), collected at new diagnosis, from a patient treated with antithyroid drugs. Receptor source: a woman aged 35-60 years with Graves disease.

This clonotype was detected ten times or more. The CDR3 spells CASSPPGGYGYTF. The CDR3 nucleotides read TGTGCCAGCAGCCCTCCGGGGGGCTATGGCTACACCTTC. The chain has TRBV18 and TRBJ1-2; D may be TRBD1 (5 bases). The germline V and J ends were trimmed by 8 bases and 4 bases, with 14 bases remaining between them. The length of the CDR3 is 13 residues. Germline V gives CDR1 KGHSH, CDR2 LQKENI. The variable domain in full, completed from reference TRBV18 and TRBJ1-2, reads NAGVMQNPRHLVRRRGQEARLRCSPMKGHSHVYWYRQLPEEGLKFMVYLQKENIIDESGMPKERFSAEFPKEGPSILRIQQVVRGDSAAYFCASSPPGGYGYTFGSGTRLTVV.

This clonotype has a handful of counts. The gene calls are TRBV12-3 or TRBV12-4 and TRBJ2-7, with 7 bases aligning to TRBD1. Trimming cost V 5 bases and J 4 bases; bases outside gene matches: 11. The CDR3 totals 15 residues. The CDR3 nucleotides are TGTGCCAGCAGTCCACTGACAGGGATTGTATACGAGCAGTACTTC. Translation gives CASSPLTGIVYEQYF.

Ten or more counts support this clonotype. The CDR3 loop is CASSYRGTYEQYF. The CDR3 DNA reads TGTGCCAGCAGTTACCGAGGGACCTACGAGCAGTACTTC. The chain uses TRBV6-5 and TRBJ2-7; maybe TRBD2 (5 bases). Germline V gene lookup returns CDR1 MNHEY and CDR2 SVGAGI. Trimming removed 2 bases at V and 2 bases at J, with 7 bases between. The CDR3 contains 13 residues.

CDR3 nucleotide sequence: TGTGCCAGCAGGAGGTTGGATACGCAGTATTTT. This encodes CASRRLDTQYF. This chain joins TRBV2 and TRBJ2-3; D is unresolved. V was cut by 6 bases and J by 6 bases, with 7 bases left in between. The CDR3 runs 11 residues. The germline V gene encodes CDR1 SNHLY and CDR2 FYNNEI. Together with reference TRBV2 and TRBJ2-3, the CDR3 gives the full variable domain: EPEVTQTPSHQVTQMGQEVILRCVPISNHLYFYWYRQILGQKVEFLVSFYNNEISEKSEIFDDQFSVERPDGSNFTLKIRSTKLEDSAMYFCASRRLDTQYFGPGTRLTVL.

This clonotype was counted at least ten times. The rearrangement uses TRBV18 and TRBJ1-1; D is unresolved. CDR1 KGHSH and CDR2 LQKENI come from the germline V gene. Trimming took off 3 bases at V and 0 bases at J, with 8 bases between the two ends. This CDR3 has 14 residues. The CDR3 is CASSPGVVNTEAFF. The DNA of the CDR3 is TGTGCCAGCTCACCGGGAGTGGTGAACACTGAAGCTTTCTTT.

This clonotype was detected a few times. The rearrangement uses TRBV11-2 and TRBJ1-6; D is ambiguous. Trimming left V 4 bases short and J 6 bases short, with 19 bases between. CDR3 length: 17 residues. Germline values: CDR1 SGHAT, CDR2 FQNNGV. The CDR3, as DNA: TGTGCCAGCAGCTCCAGCACAGCCAGCCCCTTTAATTCACCCCTCCACTTT. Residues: CASSSSTASPFNSPLHF.

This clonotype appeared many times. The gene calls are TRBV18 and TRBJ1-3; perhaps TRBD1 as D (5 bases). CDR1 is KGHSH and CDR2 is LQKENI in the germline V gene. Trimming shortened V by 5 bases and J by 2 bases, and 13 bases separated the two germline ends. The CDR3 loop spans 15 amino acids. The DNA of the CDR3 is TGTGCCAGCTCATCACAGGACATGGCTGGAAACACCATATATTTT. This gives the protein CASSSQDMAGNTIYF.

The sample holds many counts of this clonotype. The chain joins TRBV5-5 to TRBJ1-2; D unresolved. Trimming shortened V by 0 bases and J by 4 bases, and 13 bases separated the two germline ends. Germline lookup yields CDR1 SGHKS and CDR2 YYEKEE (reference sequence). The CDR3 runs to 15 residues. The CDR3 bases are TGTGCCAGCAGCTTGGATGGATCTAGGCCCTATGGCTACACCTTC. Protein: CASSLDGSRPYGYTF.

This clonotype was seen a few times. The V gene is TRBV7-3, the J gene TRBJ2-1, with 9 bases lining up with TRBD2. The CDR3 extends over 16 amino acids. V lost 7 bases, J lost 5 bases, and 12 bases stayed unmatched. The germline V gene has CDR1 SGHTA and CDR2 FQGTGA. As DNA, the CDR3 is TGTGCCAGCATCCCACTGCGGGGGGGCCTCCACAATGAGCAGTTCTTC. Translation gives CASIPLRGGLHNEQFF.

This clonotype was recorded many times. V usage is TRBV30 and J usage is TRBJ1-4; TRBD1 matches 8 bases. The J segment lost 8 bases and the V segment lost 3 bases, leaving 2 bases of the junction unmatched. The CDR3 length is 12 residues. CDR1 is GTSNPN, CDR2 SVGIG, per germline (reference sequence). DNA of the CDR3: TGTGCCTGGAGCAGGGGGCTGGAAAAACTGTTTTTT. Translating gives CAWSRGLEKLFF.

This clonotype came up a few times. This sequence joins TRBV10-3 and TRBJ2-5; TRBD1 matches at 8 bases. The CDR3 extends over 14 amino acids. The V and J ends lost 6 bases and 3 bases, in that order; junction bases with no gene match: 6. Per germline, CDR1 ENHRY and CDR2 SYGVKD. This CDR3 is CAIRETGAEETQYF. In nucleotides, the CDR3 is TGTGCCATCAGAGAGACAGGGGCGGAAGAGACCCAGTACTTC.

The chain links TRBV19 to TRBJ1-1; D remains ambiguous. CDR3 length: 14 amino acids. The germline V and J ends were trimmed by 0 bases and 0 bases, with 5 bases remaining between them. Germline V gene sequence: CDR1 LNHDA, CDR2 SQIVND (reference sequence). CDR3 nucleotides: TGTGCCAGTAGTATAGACAAAATGAACACTGAAGCTTTCTTT. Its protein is CASSIDKMNTEAFF.

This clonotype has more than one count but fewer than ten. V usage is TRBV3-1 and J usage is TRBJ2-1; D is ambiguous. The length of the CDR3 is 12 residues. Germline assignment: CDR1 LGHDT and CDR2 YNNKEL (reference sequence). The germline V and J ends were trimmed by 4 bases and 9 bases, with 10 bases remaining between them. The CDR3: CASSLHPSEQFF. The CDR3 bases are TGTGCCAGCAGCCTTCACCCGAGTGAGCAGTTCTTC.

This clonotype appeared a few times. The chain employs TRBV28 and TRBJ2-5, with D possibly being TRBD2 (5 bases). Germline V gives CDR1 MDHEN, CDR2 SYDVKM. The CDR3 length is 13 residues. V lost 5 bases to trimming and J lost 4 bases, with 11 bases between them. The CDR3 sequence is CASSAGEGETQYF. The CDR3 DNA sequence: TGTGCCAGCAGTGCAGGAGAGGGAGAGACCCAGTACTTC.

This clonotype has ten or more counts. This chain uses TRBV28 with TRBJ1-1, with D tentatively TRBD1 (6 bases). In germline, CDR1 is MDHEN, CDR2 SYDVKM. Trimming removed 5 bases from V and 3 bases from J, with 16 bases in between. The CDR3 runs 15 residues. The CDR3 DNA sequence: TGTGCCAGCAGTCAACAGGGAGGGCGGCACACTGAAGCTTTCTTT. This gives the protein CASSQQGGRHTEAFF.

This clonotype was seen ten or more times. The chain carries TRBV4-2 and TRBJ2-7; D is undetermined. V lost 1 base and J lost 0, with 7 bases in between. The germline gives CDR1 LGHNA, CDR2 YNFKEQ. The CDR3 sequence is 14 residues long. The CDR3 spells CASSQAWDSYEQYF. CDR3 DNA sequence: TGTGCCAGCAGCCAAGCGTGGGACTCCTACGAGCAGTACTTC.

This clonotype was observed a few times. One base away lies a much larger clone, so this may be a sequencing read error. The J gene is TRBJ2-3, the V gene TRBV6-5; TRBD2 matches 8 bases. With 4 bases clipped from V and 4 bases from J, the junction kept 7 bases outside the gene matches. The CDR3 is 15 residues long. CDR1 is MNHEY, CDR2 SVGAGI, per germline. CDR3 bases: TGTGCCAGCAGTTCCATAGCGGGGAGCGCAGATACGCAGTATTTT. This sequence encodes CASSSIAGSADTQYF.

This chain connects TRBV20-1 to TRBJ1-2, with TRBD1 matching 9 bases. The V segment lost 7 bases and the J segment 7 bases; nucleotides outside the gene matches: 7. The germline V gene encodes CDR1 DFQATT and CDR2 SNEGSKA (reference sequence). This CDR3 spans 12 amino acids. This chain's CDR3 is CSEGRDRAGYTF. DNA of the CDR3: TGCAGTGAAGGGAGGGACAGGGCTGGCTACACCTTC.

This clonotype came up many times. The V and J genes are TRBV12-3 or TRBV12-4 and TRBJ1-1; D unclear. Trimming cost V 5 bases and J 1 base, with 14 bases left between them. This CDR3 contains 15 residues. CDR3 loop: CASSRGGHRNTEAFF. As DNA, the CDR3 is TGTGCCAGCAGTCGTGGAGGGCACCGGAACACTGAAGCTTTCTTT.

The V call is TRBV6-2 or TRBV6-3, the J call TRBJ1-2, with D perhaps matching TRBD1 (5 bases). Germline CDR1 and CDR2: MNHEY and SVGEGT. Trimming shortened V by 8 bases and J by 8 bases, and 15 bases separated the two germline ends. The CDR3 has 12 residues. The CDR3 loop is CASRDPVGGYTF. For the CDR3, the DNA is TGTGCCAGCCGGGACCCTGTGGGGGGCTACACCTTC.

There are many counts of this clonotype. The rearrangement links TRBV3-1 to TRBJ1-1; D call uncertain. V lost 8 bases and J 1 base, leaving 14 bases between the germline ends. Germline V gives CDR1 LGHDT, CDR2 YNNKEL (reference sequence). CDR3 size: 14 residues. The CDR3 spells CASSSAGPNTEAFF. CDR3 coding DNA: TGTGCCAGCTCCTCGGCGGGCCCGAACACTGAAGCTTTCTTT.

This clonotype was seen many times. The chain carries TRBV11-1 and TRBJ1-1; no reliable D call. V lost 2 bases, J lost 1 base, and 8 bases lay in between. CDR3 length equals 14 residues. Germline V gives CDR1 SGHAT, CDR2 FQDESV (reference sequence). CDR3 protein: CASSLRPQNTEAFF. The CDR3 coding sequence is TGTGCCAGCAGCTTACGTCCACAGAACACTGAAGCTTTCTTT.

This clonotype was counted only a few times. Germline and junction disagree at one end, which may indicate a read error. The CDR3, as DNA: TGTGCCAGCAGTACCCTTAGACAGACCCTTTTC. Translation gives CASSTLRQTLF. The chain carries TRBV28 and TRBJ2-1; D may be TRBD1 (5 bases). Germline CDR1 MDHEN, CDR2 SYDVKM. The length of the CDR3 is 11 residues.

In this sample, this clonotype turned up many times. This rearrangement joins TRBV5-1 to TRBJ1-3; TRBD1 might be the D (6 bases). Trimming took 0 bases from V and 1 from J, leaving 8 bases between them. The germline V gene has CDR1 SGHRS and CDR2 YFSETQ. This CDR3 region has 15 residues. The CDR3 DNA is TGCGCCAGCAGCTTGGGGACAGCATCTGGAAACACCATATATTTT. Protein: CASSLGTASGNTIYF.